This passage covers 32 T cell receptor beta chains from one sample sequenced in a study of shared clonotypes between healthy human individuals. The repertoire was sequenced with immunoSEQ multiplex PCR; TCRdb's copy has only in-frame clones and lacks some. The sample includes around 1.5 million clones, around 98% of them seen just once. Sequenced material: naive CD4+ T cells sorted from blood. Indicated subset: CD45RA+ positively selected. These receptors came from a man aged 25 to 40 in good health.

The chain uses TRBV27 and TRBJ2-7; D might be TRBD2 (6 bases). Germline assignment: CDR1 MNHEY and CDR2 SMNVEV (reference sequence). V lost 6 bases, J lost 6 bases, and 15 bases lay in between. The CDR3 contains 13 residues. The DNA of the CDR3 is TGTGCCAGCAGGTCCCTCGGGGGTAGCGAGCAGTACTTC. Amino acid sequence: CASRSLGGSEQYF.

Of note for this clone: This sample includes further DNA sequences coding for the same CDR3. The chain links TRBV9 to TRBJ2-1; tentative D call: TRBD2 (5 bases). This CDR3 region has 16 residues. The V and J ends lost 0 bases and 0 bases respectively, with 10 bases between them. The V gene's germline CDR1 is SGDLS and CDR2 YYNGEE. The DNA of the CDR3 is TGTGCCAGCAGCGTAGGCCCGGGGAGCTCCTACAATGAGCAGTTCTTC. It codes for CASSVGPGSSYNEQFF.

V usage is TRBV18 and J usage is TRBJ2-1; D is perhaps TRBD2 (5 bases). There are 14 residues in the CDR3. V lost 3 bases to trimming and J lost 7 bases, with 13 bases between them. Germline V gene data show CDR1 as KGHSH and CDR2 as LQKENI. The CDR3 spells CASSPFVGENEQFF. CDR3 in DNA: TGTGCCAGCTCACCTTTTGTTGGGGAGAATGAGCAGTTCTTC.

The chain couples TRBV28 to TRBJ1-5; 9 nucleotides align to TRBD1. V gave up 6 bases and J gave up 4 bases; unmatched junction bases: 10. Germline V CDR1 and CDR2: MDHEN, SYDVKM. The CDR3 length is 16 residues. CDR3 sequence reads: CASSPHEGQGNQPQHF. As DNA, the CDR3 is TGTGCCAGCAGCCCGCATGAGGGACAGGGAAATCAGCCCCAGCATTTT.

The chain joins TRBV9 to TRBJ1-3; D ambiguous. CDR3 length equals 15 residues. V lost 1 base, J lost 0 bases, and 8 bases lay in between. The germline CDR1 and CDR2 sequences are SGDLS and YYNGEE. The CDR3 sequence is CASSVIGISGNTIYF. For the CDR3, the DNA is TGTGCCAGCAGCGTAATCGGAATCTCTGGAAACACCATATATTTT.

V and J are TRBV19 and TRBJ2-1; 8 bases fit TRBD2. Losses at the gene ends were 4 bases for V and 9 bases for J; bases not matched to a gene: 5. This CDR3 contains 13 residues. Germline assignment: CDR1 LNHDA and CDR2 SQIVND (reference sequence). The DNA of the CDR3 is TGTGCCAGTAGTAATCAGCGGGAGAGTGAGCAGTTCTTC. Translated: CASSNQRESEQFF. Drawing the rest from reference TRBV19 and TRBJ2-1, the complete variable domain is DGGITQSPKYLFRKEGQNVTLSCEQNLNHDAMYWYRQDPGQGLRLIYYSQIVNDFQKGDIAEGYSVSREKKESFPLTVTSAQKNPTAFYLCASSNQRESEQFFGPGTRLTVL.

The chain combines TRBV18 with TRBJ2-7, with 8 nucleotides matching TRBD2. CDR3 length: 16 residues. V trimming: 3 bases; J trimming: 5 bases; junction bases outside the gene matches: 12. Germline CDR1 KGHSH, CDR2 LQKENI. The CDR3, as DNA: TGTGCCAGCTCACCCCGAGGACTAGCCCCATACCACGAGCAGTACTTC. Protein product: CASSPRGLAPYHEQYF.

This clone was seen once. The gene calls are TRBV6-6 and TRBJ1-1, with D tentatively TRBD1 (6 bases). Germline CDR1 MNHNY, CDR2 SVGAGI (reference sequence). Trimming left V 2 bases short and J 2 bases short, with 12 bases between. The CDR3 runs 15 residues. CDR3 DNA: TGTGCCAGCAGTTACACGAGGGGGTATAACACTGAAGCTTTCTTT. Its protein product is CASSYTRGYNTEAFF.

This chain connects TRBV12-2 to TRBJ1-2. TRBV12-2 is labeled a pseudogene. The CDR3 has 14 residues. CDR3: CASRLGCYTHEDTF. In DNA, the CDR3 is TGTGCAAGTCGCTTAGGGTGCTACACCCACGAGGACACCTTC.

The rearrangement joins TRBV5-1 to TRBJ2-2, with D possibly TRBD2 on 6 matching bases. The CDR3 sequence is 17 residues long. The ends were cut back, 4 bases at V and 7 bases at J, with 23 bases in the middle. Germline V gives CDR1 SGHRS, CDR2 YFSETQ. CDR3 region: CASSPDVPSAIGGELFF. Written as DNA, the CDR3 is TGCGCCAGCAGCCCGGACGTCCCTAGCGCTATTGGCGGGGAGCTGTTTTTT.

The chain recombines TRBV9 with TRBJ2-3; 10 bases are shared with TRBD1. Germline-derived CDR1 and CDR2 are SGDLS and YYNGEE. The J segment lost 6 bases and the V segment lost 4 bases, leaving 11 bases of the junction unmatched. The CDR3 consists of 16 residues. The CDR3 coding sequence is TGTGCCAGCAGCCCCAGACAGGGGGCGATGACCGATACGCAGTATTTT. Translating gives CASSPRQGAMTDTQYF.

The gene calls are TRBV27 and TRBJ1-5, with 8 positions matching TRBD1. The CDR3 has 17 residues. J was trimmed by 4 bases and V by 5 bases; bases with no gene match: 13. Germline-derived CDR1 and CDR2 are MNHEY and SMNVEV (reference sequence). The CDR3 DNA reads as TGTGCCAGCAGTCCCTATAGGGGGACAGGACCGAATCAGCCCCAGCATTTT. Amino acid sequence: CASSPYRGTGPNQPQHF.

The chain links TRBV27 to TRBJ2-6, with D unclear. This CDR3 spans 17 amino acids. The germline CDR1 and CDR2 sequences are MNHEY and SMNVEV (reference sequence). Trimming removed 2 bases from V and 1 base from J, with 12 bases in between. CDR3: CASSLRWPQSGANVLTF. The DNA for the CDR3 is TGTGCCAGCAGTTTAAGGTGGCCCCAGTCTGGGGCCAACGTCCTGACTTTC.

With respect to this clone: Different DNA sequences within this sample yield the same CDR3. The CDR3: CASSLVNEQFF. As DNA, the CDR3 is TGTGCCAGCAGCTTAGTGAATGAGCAGTTCTTC. The V gene is TRBV7-9, the J gene TRBJ2-1; D unresolved. The ends were cut back, 1 base at V and 7 bases at J, with 2 bases in the middle. CDR3 size: 11 residues. Germline CDR1 SEHNR, CDR2 FQNEAQ (reference sequence).

The chain combines TRBV7-8 with TRBJ2-3; tentative D call: TRBD2 (6 bases). Germline loops: CDR1 SGHVS, CDR2 FQNEAQ. V lost 1 base to trimming and J lost 1 base, with 12 bases between them. This CDR3 comprises 16 residues. CDR3 DNA: TGTGCCAGCAGCTTAGTAATAGCGGTCGGCACAGATACGCAGTATTTT. Translated: CASSLVIAVGTDTQYF.

CDR3 DNA: TGTGCCAGCTCTCCTGGGACAGGGTGGGCCTACGAGCAGTACTTC. It translates to CASSPGTGWAYEQYF. The genes are TRBV18 and TRBJ2-7; 9 bases align to TRBD1. CDR3 length: 15 amino acids. The V gene's germline CDR1 is KGHSH and CDR2 LQKENI. The ends lost 6 bases at V and 2 bases at J; junction bases unmatched: 8.

A single count supports this clone. The V and J genes are TRBV5-1 and TRBJ2-1, with TRBD2 matching 13 bases. The germline CDR1 and CDR2 sequences are SGHRS and YFSETQ. J lost 9 bases, V lost 0 bases, and 15 bases had no gene match. The CDR3 extends over 19 amino acids. The DNA for the CDR3 is TGCGCCAGCAGCTTGGTTATAGGGGGCAGGACTAGCGGGAGTTTTGAGCAGTTCTTC. Amino acids: CASSLVIGGRTSGSFEQFF.

The rearrangement uses TRBV18 and TRBJ1-2; D is perhaps TRBD1 (5 bases). This CDR3 spans 15 amino acids. Per the germline V gene, CDR1 is KGHSH and CDR2 is LQKENI. With 0 bases removed from V and 5 bases from J, the gap between germline ends came to 13 bases. CDR3 sequence (DNA): TGTGCCAGCTCACCACCCGGGACTACGGTATATGGCTACACCTTC. Protein: CASSPPGTTVYGYTF.

This clone was found once. In the same sample, other DNA sequences code for this CDR3. The chain combines TRBV14 with TRBJ2-7; D gene unclear. The CDR3 is made up of 12 amino acids. Trimming left V 1 base short and J 4 bases short, with 5 bases between. Germline V gene sequence: CDR1 SGHDN, CDR2 FVKESK. CDR3 in DNA: TGTGCCAGCAGCCAAGCCCTATACGAGCAGTACTTC. As protein: CASSQALYEQYF.

V gene TRBV11-2 combines with J gene TRBJ2-7; 8 bases match TRBD2. V gave up 5 bases and J gave up 12 bases; unmatched junction bases: 9. Germline assignment: CDR1 SGHAT and CDR2 FQNNGV. This CDR3 has 12 amino acids. The CDR3 loop reads CASSRGGSLPYF. CDR3 DNA sequence: TGTGCCAGCAGCCGGGGGGGCAGTTTGCCGTACTTC.

This clone was seen a single time. The sample carries other DNA sequences with the same CDR3. V and J are TRBV18 and TRBJ2-7; the D is unclear. With 3 bases removed from V and 3 bases from J, the gap between germline ends came to 9 bases. The CDR3 sequence is 13 residues long. From germline, CDR1 is KGHSH and CDR2 LQKENI. CDR3 region: CASSPIGGYEQYF. As DNA, the CDR3 is TGTGCCAGCTCACCTATAGGTGGCTACGAGCAGTACTTC.

This rearrangement joins TRBV5-1 to TRBJ2-3, with D uncertain. This CDR3 is built from 15 residues. CDR1 SGHRS and CDR2 YFSETQ come from the germline V gene. The ends were cut back, 0 bases at V and 1 base at J, with 9 bases in the middle. DNA of the CDR3: TGCGCCAGCAGCTTGGCTGCGATCGGCACAGATACGCAGTATTTT. This encodes CASSLAAIGTDTQYF.

This clone appeared once. The genes are TRBV5-8 and TRBJ2-3; D not certain. The CDR3 has 13 amino acids. V lost 4 bases to trimming and J lost 1 base, with 7 bases between them. CDR1 and CDR2 (germline): SGHTS, YDEGEE. In DNA, the CDR3 is TGTGCCAGCAGCACAATCGGCACAGATACGCAGTATTTT. Its translation is CASSTIGTDTQYF.

Concerning this clone: The identical CDR3 is also encoded by other nucleotide sequences in the sample. The V gene is TRBV2, the J gene TRBJ1-5; D remains unclear. Germline V lookup: CDR1 SNHLY, CDR2 FYNNEI. The ends were cut back, 4 bases at V and 5 bases at J, with 6 bases in the middle. The length of the CDR3 is 12 residues. The CDR3 sequence: CASSGADQPQHF. Written as DNA, the CDR3 is TGTGCCAGCAGTGGGGCCGATCAGCCCCAGCATTTT.

The chain joins TRBV18 to TRBJ2-4; D is ambiguous. Per the germline V gene, CDR1 is KGHSH and CDR2 is LQKENI. V gave up 0 bases and J gave up 0 bases, with 12 bases separating them. The CDR3 spans 17 residues. In DNA, the CDR3 is TGTGCCAGCTCACCACCACTGGGCTCCGTAGCCAAAAACATTCAGTACTTC. As protein: CASSPPLGSVAKNIQYF.

This clone showed up just once. The chain joins TRBV5-1 to TRBJ2-7; 8 bases fit TRBD2. Germline V gene lookup returns CDR1 SGHRS and CDR2 YFSETQ. The CDR3 has 14 residues. Trimming removed 4 bases from V and 4 bases from J; junction bases left unmatched: 7. DNA of the CDR3: TGCGCCAGCAGCCCACTAGCGGACCCGTACGAGCAGTACTTC. Translation: CASSPLADPYEQYF.

The rearrangement links TRBV11-2 to TRBJ2-5; no definite D call. The CDR3 loop spans 12 amino acids. The V end lost 5 bases, the J end lost 7 bases, and 11 bases lay between the germline ends. Looked up from germline, CDR1 is SGHAT and CDR2 is FQNNGV. The CDR3 region is CASSPPVGTQYF. The CDR3 DNA follows: TGTGCCAGCAGCCCGCCGGTGGGGACCCAGTACTTC.

The chain carries TRBV2 and TRBJ1-4; maybe TRBD1 (6 bases). CDR1 is SNHLY and CDR2 is FYNNEI in the germline V gene. The germline V and J ends were trimmed by 6 bases and 8 bases, with 13 bases remaining between them. The length of the CDR3 is 13 residues. CDR3 sequence reads: CASRAGEGEKLFF. The CDR3 DNA follows: TGTGCCAGCAGAGCAGGGGAGGGGGAAAAACTGTTTTTT.

On this clone: Other DNA sequences within the sample encode an identical CDR3. The chain has TRBV5-1 and TRBJ1-1; unclear D gene. This CDR3 spans 14 amino acids. The ends were cut back, 0 bases at V and 1 base at J, with 7 bases in the middle. CDR1 and CDR2 (germline): SGHRS, YFSETQ. The CDR3 reads CASSLEAANTEAFF. The DNA of the CDR3 is TGCGCCAGCAGCTTGGAGGCAGCGAACACTGAAGCTTTCTTT.

On this clone: The sample has other DNA sequences that encode this CDR3 too. The chain couples TRBV7-6 to TRBJ2-3; 13 bases line up with TRBD2. CDR1 is SGHVS and CDR2 is FNYEAQ in the germline V gene. J gave up 2 bases and V 5 bases, and 7 bases lay outside the gene matches. The CDR3 sequence is 17 residues long. The CDR3 coding sequence is TGTGCCAGCAGCCTGGGAGGGACTAGCGGGAACACAGATACGCAGTATTTT. It codes for CASSLGGTSGNTDTQYF.

This rearrangement joins TRBV4-1 to TRBJ2-1; D unresolved. Germline CDR1 is MGHRA and CDR2 is YSYEKL. The V end was cut by 3 bases, the J end by 11 bases, with 8 bases between. CDR3 size: 11 residues. The CDR3 nucleotides are TGCGCCAGCAGCCAGAGAGAAAAGCAGTTCTTC. Translation: CASSQREKQFF.

The chain is built from TRBV6-1 and TRBJ1-1, with D perhaps TRBD1 (5 bases). V lost 6 bases to trimming and J lost 6 bases, with 14 bases between them. The length of the CDR3 is 13 residues. Germline V gene lookup returns CDR1 MNHNS and CDR2 SASEGT. The CDR3 nucleotides are TGTGCCAGCAGACCAGGGAGTTTTCCTGAAGCTTTCTTT. This codes for CASRPGSFPEAFF.